These 29 T cell receptor beta chains share one sample of origin, sequenced in a study of OX40 agonist ivuxolimab in advanced cancers. Repertoires were generated with immunoSEQ multiplex PCR, while TCRdb's copy carries only in-frame clones and drops some. The table includes around 12,000 clones, around 87% detected once. The starting material was CD4+ or CD8+ T cells sorted from blood, obtained in a trial of the OX40 agonist ivuxolimab. The origin of the receptors is an adult with an advanced solid tumor such as melanoma, head and neck, liver or kidney cancer.

This clone was recorded only once. This chain joins TRBV6-1 and TRBJ1-1; 7 bases line up with TRBD1. The CDR3 loop spans 13 amino acids. J gave up 3 bases and V 6 bases, and 4 bases lay outside the gene matches. Per the germline V gene, CDR1 is MNHNS and CDR2 is SASEGT. The CDR3 bases are TGTGCCAGCAGGACAGGGAGGGACACTGAAGCTTTCTTT. Translating it yields CASRTGRDTEAFF.

The rearrangement joins TRBV11-1 to TRBJ2-2; D not resolved. Trimming took 2 bases from V and 0 from J, leaving 7 bases between them. The germline V gene encodes CDR1 SGHAT and CDR2 FQDESV (reference sequence). This CDR3 region has 15 residues. The CDR3 sequence is CASSLFRPNTGELFF. The DNA for the CDR3 is TGTGCCAGCAGCTTATTCAGACCGAACACCGGGGAGCTGTTTTTT. The variable domain in full, completed from reference TRBV11-1 and TRBJ2-2, reads EAEVAQSPRYKITEKSQAVAFWCDPISGHATLYWYRQILGQGPELLVQFQDESVVDDSQLPKDRFSAERLKGVDSTLKIQPAELGDSAMYLCASSLFRPNTGELFFGEGSRLTVL.

The rearrangement uses TRBV2 and TRBJ1-5; tentatively, D is TRBD1 (6 bases). Germline values: CDR1 SNHLY, CDR2 FYNNEI. V was clipped by 0 bases and J by 7 bases, with 16 bases between them. The CDR3 loop spans 16 amino acids. The CDR3: CASSEALTGGRQPQHF. CDR3 nucleotides: TGTGCCAGCAGTGAAGCGCTTACGGGGGGCCGGCAGCCCCAGCATTTT.

The gene calls are TRBV9 and TRBJ2-3, with 9 bases matching TRBD2. Germline V gene lookup returns CDR1 SGDLS and CDR2 YYNGEE. The CDR3 is 16 residues long. The V segment lost 2 bases and the J segment 2 bases; nucleotides outside the gene matches: 6. CDR3 sequence (DNA): TGTGCCAGCAGCGTTGGCGGGAGGGATGTCACAGATACGCAGTATTTT. Protein product: CASSVGGRDVTDTQYF.

This clone has a single count. V gene TRBV5-1 combines with J gene TRBJ2-3, with D possibly being TRBD2 (5 bases). V was cut by 3 bases and J by 2 bases, with 10 bases left in between. Per the germline V gene, CDR1 is SGHRS and CDR2 is YFSETQ. This CDR3 has 14 amino acids. The CDR3 coding sequence is TGCGCCAGCAGCTGGAGCGGTTCCACAGATACGCAGTATTTT. Translation gives CASSWSGSTDTQYF.

The chain links TRBV13 to TRBJ2-1, with 12 positions matching TRBD2. The length of the CDR3 is 15 residues. With 2 bases clipped from V and 6 bases from J, the junction kept 2 bases outside the gene matches. Germline-derived CDR1 and CDR2 are PRHDT and FYEKMQ (reference sequence). As DNA, the CDR3 is TGTGCCAGCAGCTTACGACTAGCGGGGGTCAATGAGCAGTTCTTC. Residues: CASSLRLAGVNEQFF.

This clone was counted once. The chain combines TRBV27 with TRBJ2-1, with D hard to call. Deletions cut 6 bases from V and 8 bases from J, with 11 bases between. Looked up from germline, CDR1 is MNHEY and CDR2 is SMNVEV (reference sequence). The CDR3 is made up of 12 amino acids. The CDR3 coding sequence is TGTGCCAGCAGCCCGACGGGTTATGAGCAGTTCTTC. Protein sequence: CASSPTGYEQFF.

V and J are TRBV5-4 and TRBJ2-1; tentative D call: TRBD2 (6 bases). The CDR3 has 14 amino acids. Germline values: CDR1 SGHNT, CDR2 YYREEE (reference sequence). Trimming removed 3 bases from V and 4 bases from J, with 11 bases in between. In DNA form, the CDR3 reads TGTGCCAGCAGCTCCGGGACTGAATACAATGAGCAGTTCTTC. Encoded protein: CASSSGTEYNEQFF.

This chain uses TRBV7-9 with TRBJ2-5; the match to TRBD1 covers 9 bases. This CDR3 has 14 residues. Germline CDR1 SEHNR, CDR2 FQNEAQ (reference sequence). V shed 3 bases and J 5 bases; nucleotides not matched to a gene: 4. CDR3 sequence: CASSFGQGLETQYF. For the CDR3, the DNA is TGTGCCAGCAGCTTTGGACAGGGGCTGGAGACCCAGTACTTC.

The V and J genes are TRBV19 and TRBJ2-7; D is possibly TRBD2 (5 bases). Germline CDR1 is LNHDA and CDR2 is SQIVND (reference sequence). This CDR3 contains 12 residues. Trimming took 4 bases from V and 5 from J, leaving 9 bases between them. DNA for the CDR3: TGTGCCAGTAGTAACGGGATAAACGAGCAGTACTTC. This sequence encodes CASSNGINEQYF. Supplemented by reference TRBV19 and TRBJ2-7, the full variable domain reads DGGITQSPKYLFRKEGQNVTLSCEQNLNHDAMYWYRQDPGQGLRLIYYSQIVNDFQKGDIAEGYSVSREKKESFPLTVTSAQKNPTAFYLCASSNGINEQYFGPGTRLTVT.

The V and J genes are TRBV2 and TRBJ2-1; 7 bases fit TRBD1. This CDR3 region has 16 residues. The V segment lost 2 bases and the J segment 3 bases; nucleotides outside the gene matches: 7. Germline CDR1 SNHLY, CDR2 FYNNEI. The DNA of the CDR3 is TGTGCCAGCAGTGAAACAGGGGCTTCGGGCTACAATGAGCAGTTCTTC. Protein product: CASSETGASGYNEQFF.

V usage is TRBV4-1 and J usage is TRBJ1-3; D is uncertain. V was cut by 1 base and J by 0 bases, with 4 bases left in between. CDR1 and CDR2 (germline): MGHRA, YSYEKL. The length of the CDR3 is 14 residues. The CDR3 DNA reads TGCGCCAGCAGCCAAGGACTCTCTGGAAACACCATATATTTT. It specifies CASSQGLSGNTIYF.

This clone has a handful of counts. The J gene is TRBJ1-1, the V gene TRBV5-1, with TRBD1 as a possible D gene (6 bases). Germline CDR1 reads SGHRS; CDR2 reads YFSETQ. The CDR3 contains 15 residues. V lost 4 bases and J lost 1, with 14 bases in between. The CDR3 loop reads CASSPEGQRNTEAFF. The CDR3 nucleotides are TGCGCCAGCAGCCCCGAGGGACAACGGAACACTGAAGCTTTCTTT. Looking up the rest from reference TRBV5-1 and TRBJ1-1 gives the full variable domain: KAGVTQTPRYLIKTRGQQVTLSCSPISGHRSVSWYQQTPGQGLQFLFEYFSETQRNKGNFPGRFSGRQFSNSRSEMNVSTLELGDSALYLCASSPEGQRNTEAFFGQGTRLTVV.

This clone was observed a single time. V usage is TRBV7-8 and J usage is TRBJ2-3, with D unresolved. Trimming cost V 4 bases and J 11 bases, with 13 bases left between them. CDR1 and CDR2 (germline): SGHVS, FQNEAQ. The CDR3 runs 12 residues. CDR3 residues: CASSSRPEEQYF. The CDR3 DNA follows: TGTGCCAGCAGCTCCCGTCCCGAGGAGCAGTATTTT. The variable domain in full, with the rest retrieved from reference TRBV7-8 and TRBJ2-3, is GAGVSQSPRYKVAKRGQDVALRCDPISGHVSLFWYQQALGQGPEFLTYFQNEAQLDKSGLPSDRFFAERPEGSVSTLKIQRTQQEDSAVYLCASSSRPEEQYFGPGTRLTVL.

V gene TRBV7-9 combines with J gene TRBJ2-1, with 12 nucleotides matching TRBD1. The germline V gene has CDR1 SEHNR and CDR2 FQNEAQ (reference sequence). With 2 bases clipped from V and 6 bases from J, the junction kept 8 bases outside the gene matches. There are 17 residues in the CDR3. The CDR3: CASSLSPGQGAVNEQFF. CDR3 in DNA: TGTGCCAGCAGCTTATCGCCGGGACAGGGGGCGGTCAATGAGCAGTTCTTC.

The rearrangement joins TRBV15 to TRBJ1-3; D gene unclear. The CDR3 loop spans 15 amino acids. CDR1 and CDR2 from the germline V gene are LNHNV and YYDKDF (reference sequence). Trimming cost V 5 bases and J 0 bases, with 11 bases left between them. CDR3 nucleotides: TGTGCCACCAGCTCCGGGCTAGACTCTGGAAACACCATATATTTT. Translated, it gives CATSSGLDSGNTIYF.

This chain links TRBV28 with TRBJ2-7; 11 bases line up with TRBD2. Germline V gene data show CDR1 as MDHEN and CDR2 as SYDVKM. CDR3 size: 15 residues. Germline trimming cut 6 bases from V and 1 base from J; bases unmatched to any gene: 5. CDR3 sequence: CASRRGTSGSYEQYF. In DNA form, the CDR3 reads TGTGCCAGCAGGCGAGGGACTAGCGGTTCCTACGAGCAGTACTTC.

The chain couples TRBV18 to TRBJ2-5, with TRBD1 as a possible D gene (5 bases). V was trimmed by 2 bases and J by 7 bases, leaving 17 bases between them. CDR1 is KGHSH, CDR2 LQKENI, per germline. CDR3 length: 15 amino acids. CDR3 loop: CASSPWGSSDGTQYF. The CDR3 coding sequence is TGTGCCAGCTCACCATGGGGCAGTTCAGACGGGACCCAGTACTTC.

The rearrangement links TRBV28 to TRBJ2-7, with D unresolved. The CDR3 spans 14 residues. V was shortened by 5 bases and J by 0 bases, with 11 bases between the two germline ends. Germline V gives CDR1 MDHEN, CDR2 SYDVKM. The CDR3 nucleotides are TGTGCCAGCAGTGCAATAGACGGCTCCTACGAGCAGTACTTC. The encoded protein is CASSAIDGSYEQYF.

The chain couples TRBV7-3 to TRBJ1-1; tentative D call: TRBD1 (6 bases). Trimming took 2 bases from V and 0 from J, leaving 10 bases between them. Germline CDR1 reads SGHTA; CDR2 reads FQGTGA. The CDR3 consists of 15 residues. Here the CDR3 DNA reads TGTGCCAGCAGCTTACTGGGGGCAATGAACACTGAAGCTTTCTTT. Residues: CASSLLGAMNTEAFF. The full variable domain, its missing parts supplied by reference TRBV7-3 and TRBJ1-1, is GAGVSQTPSNKVTEKGKYVELRCDPISGHTALYWYRQSLGQGPEFLIYFQGTGAADDSGLPNDRFFAVRPEGSVSTLKIQRTERGDSAVYLCASSLLGAMNTEAFFGQGTRLTVV.

The chain combines TRBV29-1 with TRBJ2-1; D call uncertain. From germline, CDR1 is SQVTM and CDR2 ANQGSEA. This CDR3 is built from 15 residues. V lost 0 bases to trimming and J lost 0 bases, with 9 bases between them. CDR3: CSVEEGKSSYNEQFF. In DNA, the CDR3 is TGCAGCGTTGAAGAGGGGAAGAGCTCCTACAATGAGCAGTTCTTC.

The CDR3 DNA is TGTGCCAGCAGTGAAGCGCGAATAGGCGGTCGATCGGGCTACACCTTC. Protein: CASSEARIGGRSGYTF. The chain uses TRBV6-1 and TRBJ1-2; D is unresolved. Germline loops: CDR1 MNHNS, CDR2 SASEGT. CDR3 length equals 16 residues. V shed 0 bases and J shed 8 bases, with 19 bases lying between them.

This clone appeared once. The chain links TRBV7-8 to TRBJ2-3; D unresolved. The length of the CDR3 is 13 residues. The germline V gene has CDR1 SGHVS and CDR2 FQNEAQ. V was clipped by 5 bases and J by 10 bases, with 16 bases between them. The CDR3 DNA sequence: TGTGCCAGCAGCGCCCGCGGTAAGCCTTCGCAGTATTTT. This encodes CASSARGKPSQYF.

The V and J genes are TRBV4-3 and TRBJ1-6, with a weak D call TRBD1 (5 bases). Germline V CDR1 and CDR2: LGHNA, YSLEER. V gave up 6 bases and J gave up 1 base, with 10 bases separating them. The CDR3 is 15 amino acids. The CDR3 loop is CASSRTGSYNSPLHF. In DNA, the CDR3 is TGCGCCAGCAGTCGTACAGGTTCCTATAATTCACCCCTCCACTTT.

The chain couples TRBV15 to TRBJ2-3, with 8 bases fitting TRBD2. Trimming took 1 base from V and 2 from J; bases not matched to a gene: 5. Per the germline V gene, CDR1 is LNHNV and CDR2 is YYDKDF (reference sequence). The CDR3 spans 16 residues. The CDR3 here is CATSRGTSLNTDTQYF. The CDR3, as DNA: TGTGCCACCAGCAGAGGGACTAGCCTAAACACAGATACGCAGTATTTT.

The CDR3 loop reads CASSLTRLINYGYTF. The DNA of the CDR3 is TGTGCCAGCAGCTTGACCAGACTAATTAACTATGGCTACACCTTC. The chain joins TRBV5-5 to TRBJ1-2; D not resolved. Germline V gives CDR1 SGHKS, CDR2 YYEKEE (reference sequence). The CDR3 has 15 amino acids. Trimming took off 1 base at V and 1 base at J, with 11 bases between the two ends.

The V call is TRBV29-1, the J call TRBJ2-7; 7 bases line up with TRBD1. The length of the CDR3 is 15 residues. The germline V gene has CDR1 SQVTM and CDR2 ANQGSEA. V lost 4 bases, J lost 2 bases, and 11 bases stayed unmatched. CDR3 protein: CSVAPPTGSTYEQYF. The CDR3 coding sequence is TGCAGCGTTGCACCCCCGACAGGGAGTACCTACGAGCAGTACTTC.

V and J are TRBV4-3 and TRBJ2-7; D perhaps matches TRBD2 (6 bases). CDR1 is LGHNA, CDR2 YSLEER, per germline. V lost 0 bases and J lost 3, with 12 bases in between. This CDR3 is 15 amino acids long. The CDR3 here is CASSQDRGRFYEQYF. The CDR3 DNA reads TGCGCCAGCAGCCAAGATCGGGGGAGGTTCTACGAGCAGTACTTC.

The chain has TRBV4-2 and TRBJ2-7, with D possibly TRBD1 on 5 matching bases. The germline gives CDR1 LGHNA, CDR2 YNFKEQ. The CDR3 is made up of 14 amino acids. Trimming took 4 bases from V and 4 from J, leaving 14 bases between them. CDR3 residues: CASSPRGQGYEQYF. The DNA for the CDR3 is TGTGCCAGCAGCCCTAGGGGCCAGGGTTACGAGCAGTACTTC.